The 20 T cell receptor beta chains presented below share a single source sample, sequenced in a study of T cell repertoires in cytomegalovirus infection. Each CDR3 protein gets one entry after TCRdb re-called the reads with MiXCR. The repertoire holds fewer than 200,000 distinct CDR3 sequences, with approximately 14% as singletons. Sample: PBMCs. The origin of the receptors is a human donor in good health (CMV status not recorded). Some clones in this sample may be carry-over from other donors' samples.

This clonotype was counted at least ten times. The J gene is TRBJ1-2, the V gene TRBV28; TRBD1 matches at 7 bases. V lost 8 bases and J lost 7; bases outside the gene matches: 16. Germline-derived CDR1 and CDR2 are MDHEN and SYDVKM. CDR3 length: 15 amino acids. CDR3: CASSVSSDRVRGYTF. The CDR3 bases are TGTGCCAGCTCAGTTTCTTCAGACAGGGTGCGTGGCTACACCTTC.

This clonotype showed up just a few times. This chain connects TRBV14 to TRBJ1-2, with D possibly matching TRBD1 (6 bases). The CDR3 loop spans 15 amino acids. V was trimmed by 0 bases and J by 4 bases, leaving 12 bases between them. The germline V gene encodes CDR1 SGHDN and CDR2 FVKESK. CDR3 region: CASSQDGRGGYGYTF. The DNA of the CDR3 is TGTGCCAGCAGCCAAGATGGCAGGGGAGGCTATGGCTACACCTTC.

This clonotype was recorded many times. The rearrangement uses TRBV5-1 and TRBJ1-2, with 8 nucleotides matching TRBD1. V was clipped by 1 base and J by 4 bases; unmatched bases: 6. Germline assignment: CDR1 SGHRS and CDR2 YFSETQ. This CDR3 region has 15 residues. The CDR3 region is CASSLLGQGPYGYTF. The CDR3 DNA follows: TGCGCCAGCAGCTTGTTAGGACAGGGTCCCTATGGCTACACCTTC.

The CDR3 protein is CASTKTGGNTEAFF. In DNA form, the CDR3 reads TGTGCCAGCACCAAGACGGGGGGAAACACTGAAGCTTTCTTT. V gene TRBV25-1 combines with J gene TRBJ1-1; perhaps TRBD1 as D (5 bases). Trimming removed 7 bases from V and 2 bases from J, with 14 bases in between. The CDR3 sequence is 14 residues long. Germline V CDR1 and CDR2: MGHDK, SYGVNS. Full variable domain (rest looked up from reference TRBV25-1 and TRBJ1-1): EADIYQTPRYLVIGTGKKITLECSQTMGHDKMYWYQQDPGMELHLIHYSYGVNSTEKGDLSSESTVSRIRTEHFPLTLESARPSHTSQYLCASTKTGGNTEAFFGQGTRLTVV.

The chain is built from TRBV4-2 and TRBJ1-5; D gene ambiguous. The V end lost 0 bases, the J end lost 4 bases, and 4 bases lay between the germline ends. The CDR3 contains 13 residues. Germline-derived CDR1 and CDR2 are LGHNA and YNFKEQ. The CDR3 region is CASSQDTNQPQHF. CDR3 in DNA: TGTGCCAGCAGCCAAGATACTAATCAGCCCCAGCATTTT.

The sample holds many counts of this clonotype. V is TRBV4-1 and J is TRBJ1-2, with 11 bases aligning to TRBD1. V shed 1 base and J 8 bases; nucleotides not matched to a gene: 12. CDR3 length equals 17 residues. The germline V gene encodes CDR1 MGHRA and CDR2 YSYEKL. The CDR3 region has the DNA TGCGCCAGCAGCCAAGTCGGGACAGGGGGATTTTCGGAAGGCTACACCTTC. Protein product: CASSQVGTGGFSEGYTF.

The sample holds many counts of this clonotype. V and J are TRBV7-3 and TRBJ2-6; unclear D gene. V was cut by 3 bases and J by 0 bases, with 9 bases left in between. Germline V gives CDR1 SGHTA, CDR2 FQGTGA. This CDR3 spans 16 amino acids. The CDR3 nucleotides read TGTGCCAGCAGCTTTTCTCTGCTCTCTGGGGCCAACGTCCTGACTTTC. It yields the protein CASSFSLLSGANVLTF.

This chain links TRBV20-1 with TRBJ2-5; 13 bases match TRBD2. The germline V gene has CDR1 DFQATT and CDR2 SNEGSKA (reference sequence). CDR3 length: 14 amino acids. The V and J ends lost 7 bases and 5 bases, in that order; junction bases with no gene match: 7. CDR3 residues: CSVPTSGRRETQYF. The CDR3 DNA sequence: TGCAGTGTCCCGACTAGCGGGAGGCGGGAGACCCAGTACTTC.

The sample holds many counts of this clonotype. The J gene is TRBJ2-3, the V gene TRBV7-2; 7 nucleotides align to TRBD2. CDR1 and CDR2 from the germline V gene are SGHTA and FQGNSA. The CDR3 length is 15 residues. V was clipped by 1 base and J by 3 bases; unmatched bases: 4. This chain's CDR3 is CASSLGAGVTDTQYF. CDR3 sequence (DNA): TGTGCCAGCAGCTTAGGTGCGGGAGTAACAGATACGCAGTATTTT.

The chain combines TRBV4-1 with TRBJ1-5; possibly TRBD1 for D (6 bases). Trimming removed 0 bases from V and 2 bases from J, with 20 bases in between. The germline gives CDR1 MGHRA, CDR2 YSYEKL. CDR3 length: 19 residues. CDR3 region: CASSQDPQTHTGRNQPQHF. The CDR3 DNA reads as TGCGCCAGCAGCCAAGATCCCCAAACCCACACAGGGCGCAATCAGCCCCAGCATTTT.

This clonotype showed up many times. The chain recombines TRBV15 with TRBJ2-1, with D maybe TRBD2 (6 bases). The length of the CDR3 is 15 residues. Between the trimmed V and J ends, which lost 4 bases and 5 bases, there was a span of 15 bases. CDR1 is LNHNV and CDR2 is YYDKDF in the germline V gene (reference sequence). CDR3 sequence: CATSTAGTPHNEQFF. In nucleotides, the CDR3 is TGTGCCACCAGCACTGCCGGGACTCCACACAATGAGCAGTTCTTC.

This clonotype showed up many times. The chain uses TRBV19 and TRBJ2-1, with 10 bases identical to TRBD2. Germline V gene sequence: CDR1 LNHDA, CDR2 SQIVND (reference sequence). The V and J ends lost 5 bases and 1 base, in that order; junction bases with no gene match: 20. CDR3 length: 21 residues. The CDR3 sequence: CASSSPGLAGALISSYNEQFF. The CDR3 nucleotides read TGTGCCAGTAGTTCCCCAGGGCTAGCGGGAGCACTTATAAGTTCCTACAATGAGCAGTTCTTC.

This clonotype was detected only a few times. The CDR3 DNA sequence: TGCAGCGTTGAAGTGGACAGGGGCTACGAGCAGTACTTC. It is translated as CSVEVDRGYEQYF. The chain employs TRBV29-1 and TRBJ2-7; 9 positions match TRBD1. Germline V lookup: CDR1 SQVTM, CDR2 ANQGSEA. V dropped 1 base and J dropped 3; count of bases not matched to a gene: 1. The CDR3 runs to 13 residues.

In this sample, this clonotype turned up a few times. The rearrangement joins TRBV4-1 to TRBJ2-1; D gene unclear. Per germline, CDR1 MGHRA and CDR2 YSYEKL. The CDR3 runs to 15 residues. The ends were cut back, 0 bases at V and 1 base at J, with 7 bases in the middle. The DNA for the CDR3 is TGCGCCAGCAGCCAAGACGGGTTATCCTACAATGAGCAGTTCTTC. Protein sequence: CASSQDGLSYNEQFF.

This clonotype was recorded many times. CDR3: CASSLVVAGAGGELFF. In DNA, the CDR3 is TGTGCCAGCAGCTTAGTGGTAGCGGGAGCCGGCGGGGAGCTGTTTTTT. The chain employs TRBV7-2 and TRBJ2-2; TRBD2 agrees at 9 bases. CDR1 is SGHTA and CDR2 is FQGNSA in the germline V gene. The CDR3 covers 16 residues. V was clipped by 1 base and J by 7 bases; unmatched bases: 7.

V is TRBV7-2 and J is TRBJ1-5; TRBD1 aligns across 7 bases. The V and J ends lost 7 bases and 4 bases, in that order; junction bases with no gene match: 7. The V gene's germline CDR1 is SGHTA and CDR2 FQGNSA. The CDR3 has 14 amino acids. The CDR3 DNA reads as TGTGCCAGCACGTCAGGGGGATGGAATCAGCCCCAGCATTTT. Amino acid sequence: CASTSGGWNQPQHF.

The J gene is TRBJ1-2, the V gene TRBV6-5; 10 bases agree with TRBD1. Germline V gene sequence: CDR1 MNHEY, CDR2 SVGAGI. This CDR3 has 11 amino acids. V lost 11 bases, J lost 8 bases, and 5 bases stayed unmatched. CDR3 in amino acids: CAARTGGGYTF. The CDR3 nucleotides are TGTGCCGCCCGGACAGGGGGAGGCTACACCTTC.

This clonotype occurred a few times. This sequence joins TRBV6-2 or TRBV6-3 and TRBJ1-1; D is perhaps TRBD1 (6 bases). V lost 6 bases, J lost 6 bases, and 14 bases lay in between. The CDR3 is 13 residues long. The V gene's germline CDR1 is MNHEY and CDR2 SVGEGT. The DNA of the CDR3 is TGTGCCAGCAGGCGCCTTCAGGGGCCTGAAGCTTTCTTT. This encodes CASRRLQGPEAFF.

This clonotype was counted a few times. V and J are TRBV7-8 and TRBJ1-1; perhaps TRBD1 as D (5 bases). Germline V CDR1 and CDR2: SGHVS, FQNEAQ. The CDR3 contains 14 residues. Trimming cost V 1 base and J 3 bases, with 9 bases left between them. DNA of the CDR3: TGTGCCAGCAGCTTAGAAGGGGTTGACACTGAAGCTTTCTTT. Protein sequence: CASSLEGVDTEAFF. The entire variable domain, with the rest obtained from reference TRBV7-8 and TRBJ1-1, is as follows: GAGVSQSPRYKVAKRGQDVALRCDPISGHVSLFWYQQALGQGPEFLTYFQNEAQLDKSGLPSDRFFAERPEGSVSTLKIQRTQQEDSAVYLCASSLEGVDTEAFFGQGTRLTVV.

The chain employs TRBV5-6 and TRBJ2-1, with D perhaps TRBD2 (5 bases). The V end lost 4 bases, the J end lost 9 bases, and 20 bases lay between the germline ends. The CDR3 extends over 15 amino acids. Germline values: CDR1 SGHDT, CDR2 YYEEEE. The DNA of the CDR3 is TGTGCCAGCAGCCTCCCCGGAGGAGACTCTAGTGAGCAGTTCTTC. Its translation: CASSLPGGDSSEQFF.